The 26 T cell receptor beta chains given below trace back to one sample, sequenced in a study of CD8+CD57+ T cells in acquired aplastic anemia. Genomic DNA templated the TCR beta VDJ and CDR3 profiling. Each CDR3 protein gets one entry after TCRdb re-called the reads with MiXCR. The repertoire has 90,000 to 120,000 distinct CDR3 sequences, roughly 50% of them found once; the top ten carry around 32%. What was sequenced was sorted CD4+, CD8+, or CD8+CD57+ T cells (not recorded which) from PBMCs. The receptors stem from a human donor in good health, serving as a control.

The CDR3 sequence is CASSLAGLGGDGYGYTF. The CDR3 region has the DNA TGTGCCAGCAGCTTAGCGGGACTCGGAGGGGATGGCTATGGCTACACCTTC. The rearrangement joins TRBV7-6 to TRBJ1-2, with a possible D match to TRBD1 (5 bases). V was shortened by 0 bases and J by 4 bases, with 18 bases between the two germline ends. This CDR3 region has 17 residues. Germline CDR1 is SGHVS and CDR2 is FNYEAQ.

With respect to this clonotype: This may be a read error: a much more frequent sequence differs by one nucleotide. The rearrangement uses TRBV7-9 and TRBJ1-1; D is uncertain. The CDR3 covers 16 residues. Germline CDR1 SEHNR, CDR2 FQNEAQ (reference sequence). The CDR3 DNA reads as TGTGCCAGCGGCTTAGCGTATTTTGGGGAGGGCACTGAAGCTTTCTTT. Translating gives CASGLAYFGEGTEAFF.

Written as DNA, the CDR3 is TGTGCCAGCACCCGATCCCCCTACTCCGGTACCGGGGAGCTGTTTTTT. Translation: CASTRSPYSGTGELFF. V gene TRBV7-8 combines with J gene TRBJ2-2; D not resolved. V lost 7 bases and J 5 bases, leaving 20 bases between the germline ends. Per the germline V gene, CDR1 is SGHVS and CDR2 is FQNEAQ. The CDR3 runs 16 residues.

This clonotype was counted at least ten times. The chain has TRBV6-1 and TRBJ1-2; tentatively, D is TRBD1 (6 bases). The CDR3 length is 13 residues. The V gene lost 5 bases and the J gene lost 6 bases, with 13 bases spanning the gap. Per the germline V gene, CDR1 is MNHNS and CDR2 is SASEGT. CDR3 nucleotide sequence: TGTGCCAGCAGTAGACAGGAAAAGGATGGCTACACCTTC. It encodes CASSRQEKDGYTF.

This clonotype showed up just a few times. Here the CDR3 omits its conserved ending phenylalanine or tryptophan, so a read error is the likely source. The limits of the CDR3 on the DNA are not certain, so only TCRdb's listed CDR3 is given. The chain carries TRBV7-3 and TRBJ2-6. The CDR3 is 10 amino acids long, termini counted. CDR1 SGHTA and CDR2 FQGTGA come from the germline V gene. CDR3 region: CASSLNARTS.

This clonotype was recorded many times. The rearrangement uses TRBV20-1 and TRBJ2-5, with TRBD1 matching over 9 bases. This CDR3 region has 14 residues. The J segment lost 0 bases and the V segment lost 8 bases, leaving 7 bases of the junction unmatched. CDR1 and CDR2 (germline): DFQATT, SNEGSKA (reference sequence). This CDR3 reads CSTKGTGYQETQYF. In nucleotides, the CDR3 is TGCAGTACAAAAGGGACAGGGTACCAAGAGACCCAGTACTTC.

The V and J genes are TRBV5-4 and TRBJ1-2; maybe TRBD1 (6 bases). CDR3 length: 11 residues. V was cut by 5 bases and J by 7 bases, with 9 bases left in between. CDR1 is SGHNT and CDR2 is YYREEE in the germline V gene (reference sequence). The CDR3: CASRQGVGYTF. The CDR3 DNA sequence: TGTGCCAGCAGACAGGGAGTTGGCTACACCTTC.

This clonotype was observed many times. Given a much more abundant clone one base away, this may be a read error. V gene TRBV24-1 combines with J gene TRBJ1-2; 8 bases agree with TRBD1. CDR1 and CDR2 (germline): KGHDR, SFDVKD. V lost 3 bases and J lost 3; bases outside the gene matches: 8. This CDR3 spans 16 amino acids. The CDR3 spells CATSDLTGQGHYGYTF. The CDR3 coding sequence is TGTGCCACCAGTGATCTAACAGGACAGGGACACTATGGCTACACCTTC.

This clonotype was seen ten or more times. This sequence joins TRBV6-1 and TRBJ2-7; 8 nucleotides align to TRBD1. CDR1 and CDR2 from the germline V gene are MNHNS and SASEGT. The CDR3 is 13 amino acids. With 7 bases clipped from V and 6 bases from J, the junction kept 8 bases outside the gene matches. The CDR3 protein is CASILTGGREQYF. The DNA for the CDR3 is TGTGCCAGCATTCTTACAGGGGGACGCGAGCAGTACTTC.

This clonotype was picked up many times. The chain has TRBV7-9 and TRBJ2-3, with D uncertain. The CDR3 is made up of 12 amino acids. V was clipped by 1 base and J by 4 bases, with 3 bases between them. Germline V gene sequence: CDR1 SEHNR, CDR2 FQNEAQ (reference sequence). In DNA form, the CDR3 reads TGTGCCAGCAGCTTAGATTCAGATACGCAGTATTTT. Protein product: CASSLDSDTQYF.

The rearrangement joins TRBV5-3 to TRBJ2-5; tentatively, D is TRBD1 (6 bases). The end of the DNA aligns better with TRBJ2-1, so the J call may be wrong. TRBV5-3 is sorted into the ORF group, with uncertain function. The CDR3 totals 14 residues. DNA of the CDR3: TGTGCCAGCAGCAATAGCAGGGGCCTCAATGAGCAGTTCTTC. Its translation: CASSNSRGLNEQFF.

This clonotype was observed at least ten times. The chain employs TRBV30 and TRBJ2-7; D possibly uses TRBD1 or TRBD2 (5 bases each). The CDR3 loop spans 15 amino acids. V was shortened by 7 bases and J by 1 base, with 20 bases between the two germline ends. Germline-derived CDR1 and CDR2 are GTSNPN and SVGIG (reference sequence). CDR3 bases: TGTGCCTCAACGTTCTTGGGGACGGTATCCTACGAGCAGTACTTC. Protein: CASTFLGTVSYEQYF.

This clonotype was found many times. The chain has TRBV15 and TRBJ2-5, with 11 bases fitting TRBD1. CDR1 and CDR2 from the germline V gene are LNHNV and YYDKDF (reference sequence). The J segment lost 7 bases and the V segment lost 3 bases, leaving 13 bases of the junction unmatched. The CDR3 is made up of 17 amino acids. The CDR3 bases are TGTGCCACCAGCAGCACAACTGGACAGGGGGCTTTAGGGACCCAGTACTTC. Its protein product is CATSSTTGQGALGTQYF.

Comment on this clonotype: This clone may be a read error of a much larger clone one base away. The gene calls are TRBV5-4 and TRBJ2-7; D is ambiguous. CDR3 length: 14 amino acids. Germline CDR1 reads SGHNT; CDR2 reads YYREEE (reference sequence). Here the CDR3 reads CATGVSHHSYEQCF. CDR3 DNA sequence: TGTGCCACCGGCGTATCTCACCACTCCTACGAGCAGTGCTTC.

The rearrangement links TRBV7-8 to TRBJ1-2; D is possibly TRBD1 (5 bases). Germline loops: CDR1 SGHVS, CDR2 FQNEAQ. CDR3 length: 15 amino acids. Trimming took 0 bases from V and 4 from J, leaving 12 bases between them. Here the CDR3 DNA reads TGTGCCAGCAGCTTAGCGCTGGAGGGGAGCTATGGCTACACCTTC. Its protein is CASSLALEGSYGYTF.

This chain uses TRBV5-1 with TRBJ1-1; 9 bases line up with TRBD1. The germline V gene has CDR1 SGHRS and CDR2 YFSETQ. J gave up 4 bases and V 4 bases, and 14 bases lay outside the gene matches. The CDR3 loop spans 17 amino acids. The CDR3 reads CASSQDRGAFMGTEAFF. The CDR3 nucleotides read TGCGCCAGCAGCCAGGACAGGGGCGCCTTTATGGGCACTGAAGCTTTCTTT.

V usage is TRBV11-2 and J usage is TRBJ2-6, with TRBD2 identical over 8 bases. CDR1 and CDR2 (germline): SGHAT, FQNNGV. The CDR3 length is 18 residues. Unmatched junction bases numbered 14, after V lost 9 bases and J lost 1 base. The CDR3 sequence: CASGRSAGGQSGANVLTF. The CDR3 nucleotides read TGTGCCAGTGGCCGCTCTGCGGGGGGCCAATCTGGGGCCAACGTCCTGACTTTC.

The sample holds a few counts of this clonotype. The chain carries TRBV6-5 and TRBJ1-6, with D perhaps TRBD1 (5 bases). The ends were cut back, 2 bases at V and 7 bases at J, with 12 bases in the middle. The CDR3 loop spans 15 amino acids. The germline CDR1 and CDR2 sequences are MNHEY and SVGAGI. DNA for the CDR3: TGTGCCAGCAGTTACGGGGGGGGACTGAATTCACCCCTCCACTTT. It is translated as CASSYGGGLNSPLHF.

This sequence joins TRBV25-1 and TRBJ2-7; TRBD2 matches 12 bases. The CDR3 contains 14 residues. Germline trimming cut 5 bases from V and 5 bases from J; bases unmatched to any gene: 4. In germline, CDR1 is MGHDK, CDR2 SYGVNS. The CDR3 region has the DNA TGTGCCAGCAGTACCCGACTAGCGGGAGACGAGCAGTACTTC. This gives the protein CASSTRLAGDEQYF.

This clonotype was detected many times. V usage is TRBV15 and J usage is TRBJ2-7; TRBD1 agrees at 10 bases. The CDR3 sequence is 15 residues long. Germline V gene data show CDR1 as LNHNV and CDR2 as YYDKDF (reference sequence). The ends lost 1 base at V and 0 bases at J; junction bases unmatched: 0. In DNA form, the CDR3 reads TGTGCCACCAGCAGAGGGACAGGGGGCTCCTACGAGCAGTACTTC. Residues: CATSRGTGGSYEQYF.

The J gene is TRBJ1-1, the V gene TRBV27, with D possibly matching TRBD1 (5 bases). Germline values: CDR1 MNHEY, CDR2 SMNVEV (reference sequence). The CDR3 is 14 residues long. Trimming left V 5 bases short and J 1 base short, with 11 bases between. Here the CDR3 DNA reads TGTGCCAGCAGTCGCCGGGACTGGAACACTGAAGCTTTCTTT. It is translated as CASSRRDWNTEAFF.

The genes are TRBV27 and TRBJ1-3, with D hard to call. Germline V gene data show CDR1 as MNHEY and CDR2 as SMNVEV (reference sequence). V lost 4 bases and J lost 4, with 8 bases in between. The CDR3 has 13 amino acids. The CDR3 nucleotides read TGTGCCAGCAGTTCATCGCCGGGAAACACCATATATTTT. Protein sequence: CASSSSPGNTIYF.

This clonotype was observed at least ten times. The rearrangement links TRBV14 to TRBJ2-1; the D is unclear. V lost 1 base, J lost 7 bases, and 2 bases lay in between. CDR3 length equals 11 residues. Germline CDR1 and CDR2: SGHDN and FVKESK. CDR3 sequence: CASSQGNEQFF. DNA for the CDR3: TGTGCCAGCAGCCAAGGGAATGAGCAGTTCTTC. The variable domain in full, completed from reference TRBV14 and TRBJ2-1, reads EAGVTQFPSHSVIEKGQTVTLRCDPISGHDNLYWYRRVMGKEIKFLLHFVKESKQDESGMPNNRFLAERTGGTYSTLKVQPAELEDSGVYFCASSQGNEQFFGPGTRLTVL.

Here the CDR3 DNA reads TGTGCCGTTGGGGAACGATACAATGAGCAGTTCTTC. This codes for CAVGERYNEQFF. V is TRBV6-2 or TRBV6-3 and J is TRBJ2-1; no firm D call. There are 12 residues in the CDR3. The germline V gene has CDR1 MNHEY and CDR2 SVGEGT. The germline V and J ends were trimmed by 11 bases and 4 bases, with 12 bases remaining between them.

This clonotype was seen a few times. The genes are TRBV10-2 and TRBJ2-5, with no clear D. Trimming took off 6 bases at V and 5 bases at J, with 13 bases between the two ends. In germline, CDR1 is WSHSY, CDR2 SAAADI. The CDR3 sequence is 13 residues long. For the CDR3, the DNA is TGCGCCAGCAGGGCAGGTCAATCGGAGACCCAGTACTTC. Protein product: CASRAGQSETQYF.

This clonotype was observed many times. The V and J genes are TRBV11-1 and TRBJ2-7; D remains ambiguous. Germline V lookup: CDR1 SGHAT, CDR2 FQDESV (reference sequence). This CDR3 contains 13 residues. The V gene lost 7 bases and the J gene lost 0 bases, with 10 bases spanning the gap. This CDR3 is CASKGNSSYEQYF. DNA for the CDR3: TGTGCCAGCAAGGGCAATAGCTCCTACGAGCAGTACTTC. The full variable domain, rest sourced from reference TRBV11-1 and TRBJ2-7, is EAEVAQSPRYKITEKSQAVAFWCDPISGHATLYWYRQILGQGPELLVQFQDESVVDDSQLPKDRFSAERLKGVDSTLKIQPAELGDSAMYLCASKGNSSYEQYFGPGTRLTVT.